This T cell receptor (beta chain) was recorded in a study of blood T cells in healthy people across ages. A second PCR, run for roughly 7 to 11 cycles, used a sample-barcoded 5' primer plus a J-beta primer mix. TCRdb re-called the 5' RACE reads through MiXCR, storing one row per CDR3 protein. The table records about 840,000 distinct CDR3 sequences, approximately 32% of them present only once. V lost 4 bases and J lost 7, with 11 bases in between. Germline V gene sequence: CDR1 SGHRS, CDR2 YFSETQ. The CDR3 spans 12 residues. The data also belong to a second study, concerning T cells of mothers and their children.

The sample comprised blood. V and J are TRBV5-1 and TRBJ1-1; D perhaps matches TRBD1 (6 bases). This TCR was recovered from a woman in her forties in good health. The CDR3 protein is CASSLDSGEAFF. CDR3 in DNA: TGCGCCAGCAGCCTGGACAGCGGTGAAGCTTTCTTT.